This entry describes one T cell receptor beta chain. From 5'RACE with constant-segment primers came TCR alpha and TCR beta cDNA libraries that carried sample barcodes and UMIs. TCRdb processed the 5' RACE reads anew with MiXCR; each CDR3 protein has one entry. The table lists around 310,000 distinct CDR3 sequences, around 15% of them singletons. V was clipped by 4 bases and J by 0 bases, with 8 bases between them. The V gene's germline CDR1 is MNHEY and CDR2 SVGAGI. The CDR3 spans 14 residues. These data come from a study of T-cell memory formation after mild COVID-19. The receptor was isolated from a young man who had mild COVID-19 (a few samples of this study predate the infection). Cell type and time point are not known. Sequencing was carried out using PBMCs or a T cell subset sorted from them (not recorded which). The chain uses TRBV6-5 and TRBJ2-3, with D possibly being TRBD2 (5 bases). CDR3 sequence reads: CASSSRVSTDTQYF. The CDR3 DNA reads TGTGCCAGCAGTTCGCGGGTGAGCACAGATACGCAGTATTTT.